This T cell receptor (beta chain) was observed in a study of T cells in localized non-small cell lung cancer. Germline V lookup: CDR1 LGHNA, CDR2 YNFKEQ. The V and J ends lost 0 bases and 0 bases respectively, with 11 bases between them. The CDR3 contains 16 residues. This table comes from immunoSEQ multiplex PCR, and its TCRdb copy is limited to in-frame clones, with some not included. The profile shows 100,000 to 150,000 clones, around 92% of them singletons. The sequence was obtained from a female donor of 60 years or more with stage I lung adenocarcinoma. The V call is TRBV4-2, the J call TRBJ1-2; D is unclear. The sequenced sample was peripheral blood, obtained before any cancer treatment. The CDR3 is CASSQDQSKANYGYTF. The CDR3 DNA is TGTGCCAGCAGCCAAGATCAATCCAAAGCTAACTATGGCTACACCTTC.